This is a list of T cell receptor beta chains from one sample in a study of OX40 agonist ivuxolimab in advanced cancers. Generated by immunoSEQ multiplex PCR, the TCRdb table keeps only in-frame clones and is missing some. This sample has tens of thousands of clones, with 90% found just once. The sequencing here drew on CD4+ or CD8+ T cells sorted from blood, taken in a trial of the OX40 agonist ivuxolimab. The receptors derive from an adult with an advanced solid tumor such as melanoma, head and neck, liver or kidney cancer. Both conserved end residues are part of each CDR3. Each record gives: clone size, J gene, V gene, D gene, CDR3 DNA, CDR3 protein. D genes are given only for firm matches. Clone size is given for some rows only: seen once, a few or many times, or a class if the clone is expanded.

NA	TRBJ1-1	TRBV2	NA	TGTGCCAGCAGCCCGGGACGGATGGGAGGCGCTTTCTTT	CASSPGRMGGAFF
NA	TRBJ2-5	TRBV5-1	NA	TGCGCCAGCAGCTTAACGGGGTCAAACCAAGAGACCCAGTACTTC	CASSLTGSNQETQYF
NA	TRBJ2-7	TRBV6-1	NA	TGTGCCAGCAGTAAGACAGGAAGCTCCTACGAGCAGTACTTC	CASSKTGSSYEQYF
NA	TRBJ1-1	TRBV9	TRBD1	TGTGCCAGCAGTCCCCTTCCCGGGACAGGGGCTGAAGCTTTCTTT	CASSPLPGTGAEAFF
NA	TRBJ1-2	TRBV2	NA	TGTGCCAGCAGTGGGGATGGGTATGGCTACACCTTC	CASSGDGYGYTF
NA	TRBJ1-5	TRBV7-8	NA	TGTGACGGCGAGGGGGAGCCCCAGCATTTT	CDGEGEPQHF
NA	TRBJ2-2	TRBV9	NA	TGTGCCGGTGGGGACGACAACACCGGGGAGCTGTTTTTT	CAGGDDNTGELFF
NA	TRBJ2-6	TRBV5-1	NA	TGCGCCAGCAGCTCCCAGGGGACTGGGGCCAACGTCCTGACTTTC	CASSSQGTGANVLTF
NA	TRBJ2-3	TRBV9	TRBD2	TGTGCCAGCAGCGCCGGAGGTGGTAGCGGGAGGGCCACAGATACGCAGTATTTT	CASSAGGGSGRATDTQYF
NA	TRBJ2-7	TRBV5-1	NA	TGCGCCAGCAGCTTGGAAGTCAGGGCAGGCGAGCAGTACTTC	CASSLEVRAGEQYF
once	TRBJ2-1	TRBV18	NA	TGTGCCAGCTCAGCGGGGCCCTACAATGAGCAGTTCTTC	CASSAGPYNEQFF
NA	TRBJ1-5	TRBV28	TRBD1	TGTGCCAGCTTCTTTCAGGGGGCGGGCAATCAGCCCCAGCATTTT	CASFFQGAGNQPQHF
NA	TRBJ2-1	TRBV28	TRBD2	TGTGCCAGCAGTACCAGACTAGCGGGAGTTTCCCCTCATGAGCAGTTCTTC	CASSTRLAGVSPHEQFF
NA	TRBJ2-4	TRBV29-1	NA	TGCAGCGCCGCGGGGATAGCCAAAAACATTCAGTACTTC	CSAAGIAKNIQYF
NA	TRBJ1-2	TRBV18	NA	TGTGCCAGCTCCAATGGCGCAAAGGATGGCTACACCTTC	CASSNGAKDGYTF
NA	TRBJ2-7	TRBV5-1	NA	TGCGCCAGCAGCTTGGGGCAGGGGACGGTCGAGCAGTACTTC	CASSLGQGTVEQYF
NA	TRBJ2-5	TRBV11-2	NA	TGTGCCAGCAGCTTGAATTCGGGGACCCCCAAAGGGCAAGAGACCCAGTACTTC	CASSLNSGTPKGQETQYF
NA	TRBJ1-5	TRBV28	NA	TGTGCCAGCATGGTAACAGTAGATTCTAGCAATCAGCCCCAGCATTTT	CASMVTVDSSNQPQHF
NA	TRBJ1-3	TRBV6-5	NA	TGTGCCAGCAGTCTAAACAGGGATGGAAACACCATATATTTT	CASSLNRDGNTIYF
NA	TRBJ1-5	TRBV28	NA	TGTGCCAGCAGTTTACTCGGGGCCGGCAATCAGCCCCAGCATTTT	CASSLLGAGNQPQHF
NA	TRBJ1-1	TRBV6-5	NA	TGTGCCAGCAGATTTGAGGGGGACACTGAAGCTTTCTTT	CASRFEGDTEAFF
NA	TRBJ2-2	TRBV6-6	NA	TGTGCCAGCAGTTACTCATCTGGGGGGGAGCTGTTTTTT	CASSYSSGGELFF
NA	TRBJ2-7	TRBV4-1	TRBD1	TGCGCCAGCAGCCTTAAGACAGGGGGCGCGTCCTACGAGCAGTACTTC	CASSLKTGGASYEQYF
NA	TRBJ1-2	TRBV4-2	NA	TGTGCCAGCAGGCTTTCCGGGGGGGGCTTCGACTATGGCTACACCTTC	CASRLSGGGFDYGYTF
NA	TRBJ2-7	TRBV5-1	NA	TGCGCCAGCAGCTCGTCCTACGAGCAGTACTTC	CASSSSYEQYF
NA	TRBJ2-2	TRBV5-4	NA	TGTGCCAGCAGCTTTGATCCCTTGAACACCGGGGAGCTGTTTTTT	CASSFDPLNTGELFF
NA	TRBJ2-7	TRBV7-6	TRBD1	TGTGCCAGCAGCTTAGCCGCGGCAGGGGGCAACTACGAGCAGTACTTC	CASSLAAAGGNYEQYF
NA	TRBJ2-5	TRBV6-6	TRBD1	TGTGCCAGCAGGACAGGGGGTTTGGGACAAGAGACCCAGTACTTC	CASRTGGLGQETQYF
NA	TRBJ2-1	TRBV28	TRBD2	TGTGCCAGCAATGGCCCTAGCGGGTACTACAATGAGCAGTTCTTC	CASNGPSGYYNEQFF
once	TRBJ2-3	TRBV9	NA	TGTGCCAGCAGCCCCCGGGGGGACAGGAACACAGATACGCAGTATTTT	CASSPRGDRNTDTQYF
NA	TRBJ2-2	TRBV4-2	TRBD1	TGTGCCAGCAGCCCTTGGACAGGGAGAGGCACCGGGGAGCTGTTTTTT	CASSPWTGRGTGELFF
NA	TRBJ2-3	TRBV19	NA	TGTGCCAGTAGTAGCCAGGGGCGCGCAGATACGCAGTATTTT	CASSSQGRADTQYF
NA	TRBJ1-2	TRBV9	TRBD1	TGTGCCAGCAGCGCCACCCGGGACAGGGGCTATGGCTACACCTTC	CASSATRDRGYGYTF
NA	TRBJ1-2	TRBV2	NA	TGTGCCAGCAGCCGAGGGGGGGTTAGTGGCTACACCTTC	CASSRGGVSGYTF
NA	TRBJ2-6	TRBV18	TRBD1	TGTGCCAGCTCACCATTGAGCGGGACAGGGCTATCTGGGGCCAACGTCCTGACTTTC	CASSPLSGTGLSGANVLTF
NA	TRBJ1-2	TRBV18	NA	TGTGCCAGCTCACAGGACAGTCTCTATGGCTACACCTTC	CASSQDSLYGYTF
NA	TRBJ1-6	TRBV28	TRBD1	TGTGCCAGCACCCTCGGACAGGGTCGGTACAATTCACCCCTCCACTTT	CASTLGQGRYNSPLHF
NA	TRBJ2-5	TRBV18	TRBD1	TGTGCCAGCTCACGGGGACAGGAAGAGACCCAGTACTTC	CASSRGQEETQYF
once	TRBJ2-7	TRBV19	TRBD1	TGTGCCAGTAGCCCCGGGACAGTACCTCTCTACGAGCAGTACTTC	CASSPGTVPLYEQYF
once	TRBJ2-4	TRBV11-2	NA	TGTGCCAGCAGCTTAGAAGGAAGCCAACAAAACATTCAGTACTTC	CASSLEGSQQNIQYF
NA	TRBJ2-1	TRBV10-3	NA	TGTGCCATCAGTTCCGGGCCAGCTTCCGATGAGCAGTTCTTC	CAISSGPASDEQFF
NA	TRBJ2-2	TRBV7-8	NA	TGTGCCAGCAGCCTAGGGACTTCCACCGGGGAGCTGTTTTTT	CASSLGTSTGELFF
NA	TRBJ2-3	TRBV19	NA	TGTGCCAGTAGTATCAAGGGTAGGACAGATACGCAGTATTTT	CASSIKGRTDTQYF
NA	TRBJ2-7	TRBV6-6	TRBD1	TGTGCCAGCAGTTCAGTCGACAGGGGTGGTTACGAGCAGTACTTC	CASSSVDRGGYEQYF
NA	TRBJ2-7	TRBV6-1	TRBD1	TGTGCCAGCGTTAGCCGGGACAGGGGGCTTCCCGAGCAGTACTTC	CASVSRDRGLPEQYF
NA	TRBJ2-7	TRBV6-5	NA	TGTGCCAGCAGTTACCCCCCCGCGGGTAGGCAGTACTTC	CASSYPPAGRQYF
NA	TRBJ2-2	TRBV18	NA	TGTGCCAGCTCACCGATGGGACAGAACACCGGGGAGCTGTTTTTT	CASSPMGQNTGELFF
NA	TRBJ1-4	TRBV5-1	NA	TGCGCCAGCAGCTTGGGACCTGGCCCGTTAACTAATGAAAAACTGTTTTTT	CASSLGPGPLTNEKLFF